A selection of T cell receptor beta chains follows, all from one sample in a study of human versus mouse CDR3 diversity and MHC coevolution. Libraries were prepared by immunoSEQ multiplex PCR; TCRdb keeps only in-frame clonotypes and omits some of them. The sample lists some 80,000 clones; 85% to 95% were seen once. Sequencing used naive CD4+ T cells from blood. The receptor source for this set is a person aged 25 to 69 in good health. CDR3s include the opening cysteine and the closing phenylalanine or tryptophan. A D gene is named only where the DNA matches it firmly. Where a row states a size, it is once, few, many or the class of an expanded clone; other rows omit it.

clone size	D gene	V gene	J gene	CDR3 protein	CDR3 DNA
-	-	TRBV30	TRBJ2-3	CAWSGNRDTSGTDTQYF	TGTGCCTGGAGTGGGAACAGGGATACCAGCGGCACAGATACGCAGTATTTT
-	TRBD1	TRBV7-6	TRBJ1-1	CASRPTGATEAFF	TGTGCCAGCAGACCCACAGGGGCCACTGAAGCTTTCTTT
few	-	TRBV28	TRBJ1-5	CASSSAGQGHNQPQHF	TGTGCCAGCAGTTCTGCGGGGCAGGGTCACAATCAGCCCCAGCATTTT
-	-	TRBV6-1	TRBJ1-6	CASSGDGSSYNSPLHF	TGTGCCAGCAGTGGGGACGGGAGCTCCTATAATTCACCCCTCCACTTT
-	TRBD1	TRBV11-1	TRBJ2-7	CASSSRDRVDEQYF	TGTGCCAGCAGCTCGCGGGACAGGGTCGACGAGCAGTACTTC
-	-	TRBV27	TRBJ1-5	CASSPSADRRNQPQHF	TGTGCCAGCAGTCCCTCCGCGGACAGACGCAATCAGCCCCAGCATTTT
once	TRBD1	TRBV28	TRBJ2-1	CASSFPTGAPSYNEQFF	TGTGCCAGCAGTTTCCCGACAGGGGCCCCCTCCTACAATGAGCAGTTCTTC
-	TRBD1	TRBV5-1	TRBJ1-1	CASSFGTAELITAFF	TGCGCCAGCAGCTTCGGGACAGCGGAACTCATAACGGCTTTCTTT
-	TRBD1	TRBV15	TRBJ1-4	CATSSIRDRAAQGNEKLFF	TGTGCCACCAGCAGTATACGGGACAGGGCCGCGCAGGGTAATGAAAAACTGTTTTTT
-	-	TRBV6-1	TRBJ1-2	CASSLYRESGYTF	TGTGCCAGCAGTTTGTACAGGGAGAGTGGCTACACCTTC
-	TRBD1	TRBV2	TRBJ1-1	CASRPGQGFTEAFF	TGTGCCAGCAGACCCGGACAGGGTTTCACTGAAGCTTTCTTT
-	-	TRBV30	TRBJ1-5	CAWSRGSNQPQHF	TGTGCCTGGTCCCGGGGAAGCAATCAGCCCCAGCATTTT